The source of this T cell receptor (beta chain) is a study of T cells in localized non-small cell lung cancer. This clone was found once. TCRdb's copy holds only in-frame clones and misses some; the assay was immunoSEQ multiplex PCR. This sample has some 54,000 clones, with around 81% found just once. The sequence was obtained from a woman between 35 and 70 years old with stage II lung adenocarcinoma. Here the sequenced sample was PBMCs, taken before any cancer treatment.

The CDR3 sequence is CASSPLKGGPNEKLFF. CDR3 sequence (DNA): TGTGCCAGCAGCCCGCTCAAGGGCGGACCTAATGAAAAACTGTTTTTT. This chain connects TRBV11-2 to TRBJ1-4; no clear D. Trimming removed 5 bases from V and 3 bases from J, with 16 bases in between. Germline V gives CDR1 SGHAT, CDR2 FQNNGV. The CDR3 is made up of 16 amino acids.